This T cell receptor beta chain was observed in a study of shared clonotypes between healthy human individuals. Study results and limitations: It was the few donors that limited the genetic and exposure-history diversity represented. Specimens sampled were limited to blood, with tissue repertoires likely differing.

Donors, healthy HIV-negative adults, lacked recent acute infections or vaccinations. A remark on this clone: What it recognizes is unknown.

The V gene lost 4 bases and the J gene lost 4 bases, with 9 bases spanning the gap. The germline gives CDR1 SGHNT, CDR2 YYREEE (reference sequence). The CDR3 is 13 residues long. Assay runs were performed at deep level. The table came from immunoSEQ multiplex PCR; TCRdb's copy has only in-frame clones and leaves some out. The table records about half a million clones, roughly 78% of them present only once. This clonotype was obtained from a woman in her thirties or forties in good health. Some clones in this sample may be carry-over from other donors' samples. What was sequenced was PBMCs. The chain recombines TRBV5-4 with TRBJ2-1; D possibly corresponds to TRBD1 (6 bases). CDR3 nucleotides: TGTGCCAGCAGCATAGACAGGTACAATGAGCAGTTCTTC. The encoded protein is CASSIDRYNEQFF.